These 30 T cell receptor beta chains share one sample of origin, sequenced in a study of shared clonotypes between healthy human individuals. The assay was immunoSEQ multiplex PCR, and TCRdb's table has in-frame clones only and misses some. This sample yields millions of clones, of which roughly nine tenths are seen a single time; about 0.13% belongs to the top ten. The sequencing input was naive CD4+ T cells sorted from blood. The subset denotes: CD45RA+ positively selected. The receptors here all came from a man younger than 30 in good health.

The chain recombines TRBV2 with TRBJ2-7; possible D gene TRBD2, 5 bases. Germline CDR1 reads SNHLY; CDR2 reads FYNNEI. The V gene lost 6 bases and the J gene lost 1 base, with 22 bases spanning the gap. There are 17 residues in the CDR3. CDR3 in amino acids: CASRESRGTPPSYEQYF. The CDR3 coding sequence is TGTGCCAGCAGAGAATCTCGGGGAACACCGCCTTCCTACGAGCAGTACTTC.

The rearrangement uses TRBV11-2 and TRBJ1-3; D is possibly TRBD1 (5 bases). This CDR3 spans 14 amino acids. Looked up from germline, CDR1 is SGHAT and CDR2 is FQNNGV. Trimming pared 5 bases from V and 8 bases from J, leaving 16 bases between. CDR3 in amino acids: CASSRAGERHTIYF. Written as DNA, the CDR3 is TGTGCCAGCAGCCGCGCGGGGGAGAGACACACCATATATTTT.

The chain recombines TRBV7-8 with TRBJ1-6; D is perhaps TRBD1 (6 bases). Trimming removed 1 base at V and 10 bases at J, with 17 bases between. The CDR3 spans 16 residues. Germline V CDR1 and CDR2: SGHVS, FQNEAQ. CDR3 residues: CASSLGGGAGWSPLHF. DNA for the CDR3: TGTGCCAGCAGCTTAGGAGGGGGGGCAGGGTGGTCACCCCTCCACTTT.

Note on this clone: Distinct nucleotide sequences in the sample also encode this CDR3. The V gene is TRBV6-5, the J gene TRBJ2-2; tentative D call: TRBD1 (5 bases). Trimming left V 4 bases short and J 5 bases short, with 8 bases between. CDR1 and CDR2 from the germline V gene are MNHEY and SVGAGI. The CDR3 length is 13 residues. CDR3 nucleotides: TGTGCCAGCAGTTCGCAGGGTACCGGGGAGCTGTTTTTT. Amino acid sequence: CASSSQGTGELFF.

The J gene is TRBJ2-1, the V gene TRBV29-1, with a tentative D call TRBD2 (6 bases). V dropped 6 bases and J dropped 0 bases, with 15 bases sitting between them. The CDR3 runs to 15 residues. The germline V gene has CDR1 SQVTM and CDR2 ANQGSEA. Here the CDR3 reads CSVPRGADSYNEQFF. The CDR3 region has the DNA TGCAGCGTCCCCCGCGGGGCGGACTCCTACAATGAGCAGTTCTTC.

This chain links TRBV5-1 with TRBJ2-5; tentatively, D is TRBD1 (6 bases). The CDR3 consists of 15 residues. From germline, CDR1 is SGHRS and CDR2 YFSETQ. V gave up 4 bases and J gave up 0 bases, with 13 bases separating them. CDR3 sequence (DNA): TGCGCCAGCAGCGGCCCCTCAGGGGACCAAGAGACCCAGTACTTC. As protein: CASSGPSGDQETQYF. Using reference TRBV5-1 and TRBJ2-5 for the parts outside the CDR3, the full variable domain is KAGVTQTPRYLIKTRGQQVTLSCSPISGHRSVSWYQQTPGQGLQFLFEYFSETQRNKGNFPGRFSGRQFSNSRSEMNVSTLELGDSALYLCASSGPSGDQETQYFGPGTRLLVL.

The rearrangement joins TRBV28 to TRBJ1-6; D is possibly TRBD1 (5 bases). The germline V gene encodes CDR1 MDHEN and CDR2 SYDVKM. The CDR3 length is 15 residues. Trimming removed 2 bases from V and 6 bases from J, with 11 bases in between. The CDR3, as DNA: TGTGCCAGCAGTTTAACGGGGCTATCTAATTCACCCCTCCACTTT. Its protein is CASSLTGLSNSPLHF.

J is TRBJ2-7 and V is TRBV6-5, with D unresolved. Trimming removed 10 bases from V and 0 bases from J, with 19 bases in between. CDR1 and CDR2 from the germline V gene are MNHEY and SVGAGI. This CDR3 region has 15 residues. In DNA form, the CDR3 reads TGTGCCACCTCTCTGAGTCGTAAGAGCTCCTACGAGCAGTACTTC. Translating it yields CATSLSRKSSYEQYF.

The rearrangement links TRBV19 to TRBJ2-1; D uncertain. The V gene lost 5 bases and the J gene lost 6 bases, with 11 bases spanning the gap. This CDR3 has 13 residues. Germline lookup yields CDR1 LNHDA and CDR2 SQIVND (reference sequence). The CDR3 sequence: CASSLPEFNEQFF. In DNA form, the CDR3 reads TGTGCCAGTAGTTTACCGGAGTTCAATGAGCAGTTCTTC.

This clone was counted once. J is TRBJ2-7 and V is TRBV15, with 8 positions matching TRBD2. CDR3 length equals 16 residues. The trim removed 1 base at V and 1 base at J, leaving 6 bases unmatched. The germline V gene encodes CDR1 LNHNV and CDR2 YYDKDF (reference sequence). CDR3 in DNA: TGTGCCACCAGCAGAGGAAATAGCGGGGTGTCCTACGAGCAGTACTTC. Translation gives CATSRGNSGVSYEQYF.

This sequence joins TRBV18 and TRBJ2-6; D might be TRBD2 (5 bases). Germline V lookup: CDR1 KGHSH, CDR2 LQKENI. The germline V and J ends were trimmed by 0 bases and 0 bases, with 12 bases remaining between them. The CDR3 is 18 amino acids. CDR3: CASSPPGGGSSGANVLTF. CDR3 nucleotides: TGTGCCAGCTCACCACCAGGAGGAGGAAGCTCTGGGGCCAACGTCCTGACTTTC. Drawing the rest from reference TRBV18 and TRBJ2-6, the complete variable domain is NAGVMQNPRHLVRRRGQEARLRCSPMKGHSHVYWYRQLPEEGLKFMVYLQKENIIDESGMPKERFSAEFPKEGPSILRIQQVVRGDSAAYFCASSPPGGGSSGANVLTFGAGSRLTVL.

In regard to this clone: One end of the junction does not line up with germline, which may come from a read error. This chain's CDR3 is CASSSGEDNEQFF. The CDR3 bases are TGTGCTAGCAGCTCCGGGGAAGACAATGAGCAGTTCTTC. This rearrangement joins TRBV7-7 to TRBJ2-1, with D perhaps TRBD2 (5 bases). Germline values: CDR1 SSHAT, CDR2 FNYEAQ (reference sequence). The CDR3 consists of 13 residues.

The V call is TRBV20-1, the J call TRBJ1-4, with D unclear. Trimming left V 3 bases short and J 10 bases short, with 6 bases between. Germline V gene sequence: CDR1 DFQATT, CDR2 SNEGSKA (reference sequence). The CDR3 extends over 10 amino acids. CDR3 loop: CSASRGKLFF. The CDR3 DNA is TGCAGTGCTAGCCGAGGAAAACTGTTTTTT.

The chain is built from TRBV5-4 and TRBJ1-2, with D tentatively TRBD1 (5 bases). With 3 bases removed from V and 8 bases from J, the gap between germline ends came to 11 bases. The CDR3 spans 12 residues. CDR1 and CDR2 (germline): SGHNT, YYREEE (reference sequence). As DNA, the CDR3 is TGTGCCAGCAGCTCCGACAGTTGGGGCTACACCTTC. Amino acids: CASSSDSWGYTF.

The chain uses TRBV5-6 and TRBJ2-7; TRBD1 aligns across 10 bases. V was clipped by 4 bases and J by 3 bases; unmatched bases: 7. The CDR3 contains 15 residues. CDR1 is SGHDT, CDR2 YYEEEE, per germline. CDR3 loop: CASSPVGQGSYEQYF. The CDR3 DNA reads TGTGCCAGCAGCCCTGTGGGACAGGGGAGCTACGAGCAGTACTTC.

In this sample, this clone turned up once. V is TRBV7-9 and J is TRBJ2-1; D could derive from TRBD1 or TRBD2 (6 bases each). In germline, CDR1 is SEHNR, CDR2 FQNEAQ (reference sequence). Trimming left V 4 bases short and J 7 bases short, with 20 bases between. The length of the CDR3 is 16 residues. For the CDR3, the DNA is TGTGCCAGCAGCTCGAAAGGTAGGGGGGTGGGTAATGAGCAGTTCTTC. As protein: CASSSKGRGVGNEQFF.

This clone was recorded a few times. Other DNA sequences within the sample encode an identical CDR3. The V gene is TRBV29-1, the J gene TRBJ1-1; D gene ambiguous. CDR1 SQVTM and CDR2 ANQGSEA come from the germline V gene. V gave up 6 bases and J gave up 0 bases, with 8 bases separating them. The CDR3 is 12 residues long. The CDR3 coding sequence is TGCAGCGTACTCGGAATGAACACTGAAGCTTTCTTT. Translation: CSVLGMNTEAFF.

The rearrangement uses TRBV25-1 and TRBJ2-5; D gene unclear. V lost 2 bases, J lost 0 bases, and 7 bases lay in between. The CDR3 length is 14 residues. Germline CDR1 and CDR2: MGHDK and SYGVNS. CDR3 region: CASSETTYQETQYF. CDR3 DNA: TGTGCCAGCAGTGAAACTACTTACCAAGAGACCCAGTACTTC.

The DNA of the CDR3 is TGTGCCAGCAGTTCCCGCACAGGGAACTATGGCTACACCTTC. Encoded protein: CASSSRTGNYGYTF. The chain recombines TRBV5-5 with TRBJ1-2, with a weak D call TRBD1 (6 bases). Germline CDR1 reads SGHKS; CDR2 reads YYEKEE (reference sequence). The length of the CDR3 is 14 residues. V was trimmed by 5 bases and J by 2 bases, leaving 13 bases between them.

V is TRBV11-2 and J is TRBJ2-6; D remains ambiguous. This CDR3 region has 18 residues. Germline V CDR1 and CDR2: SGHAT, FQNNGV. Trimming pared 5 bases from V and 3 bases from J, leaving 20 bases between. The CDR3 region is CASSTPNWGLLGANVLTF. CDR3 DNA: TGTGCCAGCAGCACCCCAAACTGGGGATTGCTTGGGGCCAACGTCCTGACTTTC.

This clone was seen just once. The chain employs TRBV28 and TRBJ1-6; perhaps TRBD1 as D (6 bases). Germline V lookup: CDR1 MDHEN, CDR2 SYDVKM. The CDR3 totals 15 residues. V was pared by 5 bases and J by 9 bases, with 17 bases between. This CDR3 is CASSAPGQTSSPLHF. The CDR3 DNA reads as TGTGCCAGCAGTGCACCGGGACAAACGAGTTCACCCCTCCACTTT. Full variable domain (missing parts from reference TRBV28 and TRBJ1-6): DVKVTQSSRYLVKRTGEKVFLECVQDMDHENMFWYRQDPGLGLRLIYFSYDVKMKEKGDIPEGYSVSREKKERFSLILESASTNQTSMYLCASSAPGQTSSPLHFGNGTRLTVT.

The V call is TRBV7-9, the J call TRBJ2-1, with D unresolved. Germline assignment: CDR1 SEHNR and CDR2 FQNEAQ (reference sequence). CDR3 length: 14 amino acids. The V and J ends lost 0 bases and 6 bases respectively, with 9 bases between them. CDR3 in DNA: TGTGCCAGCAGCTTAGCGCACAAACCCAATGAGCAGTTCTTC. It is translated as CASSLAHKPNEQFF.

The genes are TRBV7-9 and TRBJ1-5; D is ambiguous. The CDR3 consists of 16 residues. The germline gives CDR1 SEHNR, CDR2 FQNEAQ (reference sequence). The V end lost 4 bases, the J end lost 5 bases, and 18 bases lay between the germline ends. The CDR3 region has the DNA TGTGCCAGCAGCTCCCGGAGTGCGGCAGGACATCAGCCCCAGCATTTT. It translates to CASSSRSAAGHQPQHF.

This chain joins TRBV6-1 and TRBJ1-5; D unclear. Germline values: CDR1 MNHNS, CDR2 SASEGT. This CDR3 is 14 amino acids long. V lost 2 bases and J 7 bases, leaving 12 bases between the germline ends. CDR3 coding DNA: TGTGCCAGCAGTGAAATGAGAGCTGACCAGCCCCAGCATTTT. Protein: CASSEMRADQPQHF.

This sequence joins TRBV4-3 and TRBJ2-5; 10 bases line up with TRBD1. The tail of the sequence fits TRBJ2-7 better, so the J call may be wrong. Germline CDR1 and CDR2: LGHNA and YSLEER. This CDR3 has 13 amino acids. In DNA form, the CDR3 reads TGCGCCAGCAGCCAATGGACAGGGGGCGAGCAGTACTTC. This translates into CASSQWTGGEQYF.

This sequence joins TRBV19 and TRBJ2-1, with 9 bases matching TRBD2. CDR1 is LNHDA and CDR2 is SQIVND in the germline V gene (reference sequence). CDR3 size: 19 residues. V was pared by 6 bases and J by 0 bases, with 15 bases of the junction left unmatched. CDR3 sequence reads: CASSTRRTSETFSYNEQFF. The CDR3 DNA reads TGTGCCAGTAGCACTAGGAGGACTAGCGAGACCTTCTCCTACAATGAGCAGTTCTTC. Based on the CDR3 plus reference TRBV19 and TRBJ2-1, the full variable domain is DGGITQSPKYLFRKEGQNVTLSCEQNLNHDAMYWYRQDPGQGLRLIYYSQIVNDFQKGDIAEGYSVSREKKESFPLTVTSAQKNPTAFYLCASSTRRTSETFSYNEQFFGPGTRLTVL.

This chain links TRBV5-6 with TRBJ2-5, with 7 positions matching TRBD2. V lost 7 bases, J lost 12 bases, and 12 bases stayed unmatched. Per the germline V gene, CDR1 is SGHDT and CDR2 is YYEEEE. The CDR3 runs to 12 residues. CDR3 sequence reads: CASSGLEGRKYF. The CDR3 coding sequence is TGTGCCAGCTCTGGACTAGAGGGCCGGAAGTACTTC. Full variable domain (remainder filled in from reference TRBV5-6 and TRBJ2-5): DAGVTQSPTHLIKTRGQQVTLRCSPKSGHDTVSWYQQALGQGPQFIFQYYEEEERQRGNFPDRFSGHQFPNYSSELNVNALLLGDSALYLCASSGLEGRKYFGPGTRLLVL.

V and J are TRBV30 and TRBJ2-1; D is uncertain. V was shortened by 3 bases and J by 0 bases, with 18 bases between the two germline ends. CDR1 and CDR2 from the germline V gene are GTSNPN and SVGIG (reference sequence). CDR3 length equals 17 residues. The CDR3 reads CAWRPSLRPFSYNEQFF. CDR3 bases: TGTGCCTGGAGACCCTCTCTTAGGCCCTTCTCCTACAATGAGCAGTTCTTC.

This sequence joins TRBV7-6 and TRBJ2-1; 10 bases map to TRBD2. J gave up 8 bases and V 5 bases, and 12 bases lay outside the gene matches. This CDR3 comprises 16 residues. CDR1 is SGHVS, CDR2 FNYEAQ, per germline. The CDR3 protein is CASSKSPSGSLHEQFF. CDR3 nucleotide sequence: TGTGCCAGCAGCAAAAGTCCTAGCGGGAGTTTGCATGAGCAGTTCTTC.

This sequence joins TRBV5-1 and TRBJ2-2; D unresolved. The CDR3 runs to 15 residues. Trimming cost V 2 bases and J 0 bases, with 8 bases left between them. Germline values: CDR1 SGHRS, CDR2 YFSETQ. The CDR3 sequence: CASSFFRPNTGELFF. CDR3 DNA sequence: TGCGCCAGCAGCTTTTTCAGGCCGAACACCGGGGAGCTGTTTTTT.